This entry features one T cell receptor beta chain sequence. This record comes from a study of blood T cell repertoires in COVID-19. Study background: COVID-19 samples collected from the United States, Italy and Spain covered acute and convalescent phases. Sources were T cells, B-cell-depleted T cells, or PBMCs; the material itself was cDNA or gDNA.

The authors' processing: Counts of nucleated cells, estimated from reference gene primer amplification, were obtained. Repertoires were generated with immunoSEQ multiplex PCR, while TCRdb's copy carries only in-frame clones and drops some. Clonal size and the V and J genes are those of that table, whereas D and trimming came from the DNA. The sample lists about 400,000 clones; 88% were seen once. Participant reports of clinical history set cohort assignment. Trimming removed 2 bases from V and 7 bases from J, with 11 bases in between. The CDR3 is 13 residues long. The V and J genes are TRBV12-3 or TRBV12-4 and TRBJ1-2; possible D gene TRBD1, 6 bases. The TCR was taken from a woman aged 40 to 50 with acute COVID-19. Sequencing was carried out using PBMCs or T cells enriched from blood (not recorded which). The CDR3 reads CASSLSGALGYTF. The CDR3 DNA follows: TGTGCCAGCAGTTTATCAGGGGCCCTTGGCTACACCTTC.